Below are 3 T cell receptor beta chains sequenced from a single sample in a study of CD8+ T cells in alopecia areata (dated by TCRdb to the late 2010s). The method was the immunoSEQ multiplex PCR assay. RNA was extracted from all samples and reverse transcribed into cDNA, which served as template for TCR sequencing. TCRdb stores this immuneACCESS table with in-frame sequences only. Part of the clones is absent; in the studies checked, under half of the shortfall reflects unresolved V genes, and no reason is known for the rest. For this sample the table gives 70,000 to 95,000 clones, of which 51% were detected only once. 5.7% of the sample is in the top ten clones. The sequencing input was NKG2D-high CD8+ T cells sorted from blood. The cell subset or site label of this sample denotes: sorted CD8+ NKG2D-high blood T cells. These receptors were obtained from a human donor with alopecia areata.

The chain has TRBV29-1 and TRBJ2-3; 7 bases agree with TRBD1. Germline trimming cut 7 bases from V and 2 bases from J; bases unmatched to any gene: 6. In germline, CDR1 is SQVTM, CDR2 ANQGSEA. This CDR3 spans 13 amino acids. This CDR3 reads CSALTGSTDTQYF. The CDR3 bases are TGCAGCGCCTTGACAGGGTCCACAGATACGCAGTATTTT.

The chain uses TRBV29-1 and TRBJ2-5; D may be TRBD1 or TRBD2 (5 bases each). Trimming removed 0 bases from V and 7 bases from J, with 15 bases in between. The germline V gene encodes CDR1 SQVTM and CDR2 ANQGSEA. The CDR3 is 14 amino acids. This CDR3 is CSVEDGTLIGTQYF. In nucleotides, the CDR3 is TGCAGCGTTGAAGACGGGACCCTGATCGGGACCCAGTACTTC.

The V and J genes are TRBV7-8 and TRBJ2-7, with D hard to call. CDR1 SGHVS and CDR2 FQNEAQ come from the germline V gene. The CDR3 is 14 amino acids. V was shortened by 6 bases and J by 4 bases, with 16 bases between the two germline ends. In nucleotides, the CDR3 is TGTGCCAGCAGTAGGTCTGAATCGTTGTACGAGCAGTACTTC. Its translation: CASSRSESLYEQYF.